Sequencing of this TCR beta chain was carried out in a study of CD8 T cells in Susac syndrome. Overall study results and limits: In total CD8+ repertoires, 15 to 20 Susac-specific public clones were found, and CD8+ TEMRA repertoires had roughly five.

Reverse transcription used roughly 0.45 to 1 ug RNA and random hexamers. Amplification of TCR beta CDR3 used immunoSEQ multiplex PCR across 54 Vbeta and 13 Jbeta. TCRdb reprocessed the immunoSEQ multiplex PCR reads with MiXCR, giving one entry per CDR3 protein. The sample holds fewer than 90,000 distinct CDR3 sequences, roughly 92% seen once. With 5 bases removed from V and 1 base from J, the gap between germline ends came to 11 bases. Germline values: CDR1 SNHLY, CDR2 FYNNEI. The CDR3 totals 14 residues. About this clonotype: Its antigen is not known.

The clonotype originates from a human donor with Susac syndrome. Material for sequencing was CD8+ T cells from PBMCs. The J gene is TRBJ1-1, the V gene TRBV2; a weak D match, TRBD1 (6 bases). The CDR3: CASSTRQENTEAFF. The CDR3 nucleotides read TGTGCCAGCAGTACGAGACAGGAGAACACTGAAGCTTTCTTT.